This entry lists 12 T cell receptor beta chains sequenced from one sample in a study of neoadjuvant nivolumab and ipilimumab in lung cancer. Here immunoSEQ multiplex PCR was the method, and the copy in TCRdb shows in-frame clones only, minus some. The data show some 43,000 clones, about 89% seen once. The sample was blood, taken before neoadjuvant nivolumab, alone or with ipilimumab. The origin of the receptors is an adult with non-small cell lung cancer. Some clones in this sample may be carry-over from other donors' samples.

There are a few counts of this clone. This rearrangement joins TRBV6-5 to TRBJ1-4; tentative D call: TRBD1 (5 bases). The CDR3 totals 13 residues. Looked up from germline, CDR1 is MNHEY and CDR2 is SVGAGI. V lost 8 bases and J 5 bases, leaving 12 bases between the germline ends. In nucleotides, the CDR3 is TGTGCCAGCGGGGGACGGAGGAATGAAAAACTGTTTTTT. Encoded protein: CASGGRRNEKLFF.

J is TRBJ2-1 and V is TRBV30; either TRBD1 or TRBD2 may supply D (6 bases each). Trimming left V 2 bases short and J 12 bases short, with 17 bases between. The length of the CDR3 is 13 residues. Germline CDR1 GTSNPN, CDR2 SVGIG (reference sequence). CDR3 protein: CAWSRRETGRQFF. For the CDR3, the DNA is TGTGCCTGGAGTAGGAGGGAGACAGGAAGGCAGTTCTTC.

This clone was counted a single time. This chain connects TRBV9 to TRBJ2-7, with D perhaps being TRBD1 or TRBD2 (6 bases each). V was trimmed by 3 bases and J by 2 bases, leaving 15 bases between them. The CDR3 runs to 15 residues. CDR1 and CDR2 from the germline V gene are SGDLS and YYNGEE. CDR3 protein: CASSADTGRTYEQYF. For the CDR3, the DNA is TGTGCCAGCAGCGCAGACACAGGGAGGACCTACGAGCAGTACTTC.

This chain links TRBV7-9 with TRBJ1-1; a weak D match, TRBD1 (6 bases). Trimming removed 1 base at V and 3 bases at J, with 9 bases between. This CDR3 is 14 amino acids long. Germline V CDR1 and CDR2: SEHNR, FQNEAQ (reference sequence). The CDR3 sequence is CASSLVQGDTEAFF. CDR3 coding DNA: TGTGCCAGCAGCTTAGTACAGGGAGACACTGAAGCTTTCTTT. The complete variable domain, with remaining parts taken from reference TRBV7-9 and TRBJ1-1, reads DTGVSQNPRHKITKRGQNVTFRCDPISEHNRLYWYRQTLGQGPEFLTYFQNEAQLEKSRLLSDRFSAERPKGSFSTLEIQRTEQGDSAMYLCASSLVQGDTEAFFGQGTRLTVV.

The rearrangement links TRBV6-5 to TRBJ1-5; a possible D gene is TRBD1 (6 bases). Germline CDR1 is MNHEY and CDR2 is SVGAGI. This CDR3 spans 15 amino acids. Trimming cost V 5 bases and J 6 bases, with 17 bases left between them. The CDR3 sequence is CASSTEQGGGQPQHF. CDR3 sequence (DNA): TGTGCCAGCAGTACAGAACAGGGAGGTGGTCAGCCCCAGCATTTT.

V gene TRBV5-6 combines with J gene TRBJ2-3; 10 positions agree with TRBD2. CDR1 SGHDT and CDR2 YYEEEE come from the germline V gene. This CDR3 contains 16 residues. The V and J ends lost 4 bases and 5 bases, in that order; junction bases with no gene match: 10. The CDR3 region is CASSPSSGRVGDTQYF. CDR3 nucleotide sequence: TGTGCCAGCAGCCCTTCGAGCGGGAGGGTGGGAGATACGCAGTATTTT.

CDR3 sequence reads: CAWSGDRAPLGNQPQHF. DNA of the CDR3: TGTGCCTGGAGTGGGGACAGGGCGCCCCTGGGCAATCAGCCCCAGCATTTT. The genes are TRBV30 and TRBJ1-5; 9 bases are shared with TRBD1. J was trimmed by 2 bases and V by 1 base; bases with no gene match: 9. Germline V gene sequence: CDR1 GTSNPN, CDR2 SVGIG (reference sequence). This CDR3 is 17 amino acids long.

This clone occurred a few times. The V gene is TRBV25-1, the J gene TRBJ2-7, with D perhaps TRBD1 (5 bases). Germline CDR1 reads MGHDK; CDR2 reads SYGVNS. Trimming cost V 2 bases and J 6 bases, with 11 bases left between them. The CDR3 has 13 residues. The CDR3 loop is CASSERARGEQYF. The CDR3 DNA follows: TGTGCCAGCAGTGAACGGGCAAGGGGCGAGCAGTACTTC.

The CDR3 region has the DNA TGCGCCAGCAGCAGTGGTCTTACTAGCGGGAGTAGCACCGGGGAGCTGTTTTTT. Amino acid sequence: CASSSGLTSGSSTGELFF. The rearrangement uses TRBV5-1 and TRBJ2-2; 11 bases fit TRBD2. J was trimmed by 4 bases and V by 4 bases; bases with no gene match: 12. CDR1 SGHRS and CDR2 YFSETQ come from the germline V gene. The CDR3 has 18 residues.

This clone was recorded once. The rearrangement uses TRBV7-9 and TRBJ2-3, with TRBD2 identical over 7 bases. Germline CDR1 SEHNR, CDR2 FQNEAQ (reference sequence). The CDR3 extends over 16 amino acids. V lost 2 bases, J lost 0 bases, and 5 bases stayed unmatched. CDR3 in amino acids: CASSLLADSSTDTQYF. For the CDR3, the DNA is TGTGCCAGCAGCTTACTAGCGGACTCTAGCACAGATACGCAGTATTTT.

This chain uses TRBV2 with TRBJ1-1; no reliable D call. This CDR3 is built from 13 residues. CDR1 is SNHLY, CDR2 FYNNEI, per germline. V was clipped by 8 bases and J by 0 bases, with 10 bases between them. The CDR3 DNA follows: TGTGCCAGCGCTGTCTTCATGAACACTGAAGCTTTCTTT. The encoded protein is CASAVFMNTEAFF.

This CDR3 is CASSLGGSTNEKLFF. The CDR3 DNA reads TGTGCCAGCAGCTTAGGAGGCTCAACTAATGAAAAACTGTTTTTT. V usage is TRBV7-9 and J usage is TRBJ1-4; no clear D. CDR1 and CDR2 (germline): SEHNR, FQNEAQ (reference sequence). The CDR3 length is 15 residues. Trimming left V 1 base short and J 0 bases short, with 6 bases between. The whole variable domain, remainder taken from reference TRBV7-9 and TRBJ1-4, is DTGVSQNPRHKITKRGQNVTFRCDPISEHNRLYWYRQTLGQGPEFLTYFQNEAQLEKSRLLSDRFSAERPKGSFSTLEIQRTEQGDSAMYLCASSLGGSTNEKLFFGSGTQLSVL.